This is a list of T cell receptor beta chains from one sample in a study of long-term antiretroviral therapy in people with HIV. Data came from immunoSEQ multiplex PCR; TCRdb stores just in-frame clones and leaves some out. The data show about 20,000 clones, with approximately 73% seen just once and approximately 16% held by the top ten. Source: unsorted PBMCs, taken roughly 2.5 years before starting antiretroviral therapy. These receptors originate from a woman aged 50 to 65 with HIV. CDR3s include the opening cysteine and the closing phenylalanine or tryptophan. Fields, in order: V gene, D gene, J gene, CDR3 protein. A D gene is named only where the DNA matches it firmly.

TRBV5-1	.	TRBJ2-3	CASSLVVRASTDTQYF
TRBV27	.	TRBJ1-5	CASGTAGDESNQPQHF
TRBV4-1	.	TRBJ2-1	CASSPIQSSYNEQFF
TRBV6-5	TRBD1	TRBJ1-2	CATGQGGYTF
TRBV5-1	.	TRBJ1-4	CASSLSRGAEGEKLFF
TRBV5-1	.	TRBJ1-2	CASSGTSGIGGGYTF
TRBV15	.	TRBJ2-4	CATTGFKYGVKNIQYF
TRBV27	.	TRBJ2-1	CASSLSGNEQFF
TRBV7-3	.	TRBJ2-2	CASSLGIGKETGELFF
TRBV9	TRBD1	TRBJ1-6	CASSAGTGVNSPLHF
TRBV12-5	TRBD2	TRBJ2-3	CASGRGLAGALDTQYF
TRBV7-9	TRBD1	TRBJ2-1	CASSSPFGQGYNEQFF
TRBV2	.	TRBJ1-1	CASRMTVLNTEAFF
TRBV10-3	.	TRBJ2-3	CASRDFSTDTQYF
TRBV5-5	.	TRBJ2-7	CASSLDAGNYYEQYF
TRBV5-1	.	TRBJ2-6	CASKVAPSGANVLTF
TRBV4-1	TRBD2	TRBJ2-7	CASSQGTSVDEQYF
TRBV28	TRBD2	TRBJ2-2	CASSWGLAGGPGTGELFF
TRBV6-5	.	TRBJ2-7	CASSYTGELGYEQYF
TRBV6-6	TRBD1	TRBJ2-5	CASKAQGAGETQYF
TRBV10-3	.	TRBJ1-4	CAISGGTNEKLFF
TRBV2	.	TRBJ1-4	CASSWGGANEKLFF
TRBV5-1	.	TRBJ2-5	CASSLGAPGETQYF
TRBV5-1	.	TRBJ1-1	CASSLGPMNTEAFF
TRBV7-9	TRBD2	TRBJ2-1	CASSRTSGGQYNEQFF
TRBV11-2	TRBD1	TRBJ1-5	CASSPGTEYWPQHF
TRBV5-1	TRBD2	TRBJ2-5	CASSQGTSGGQETQYF
TRBV6-1	.	TRBJ1-2	CASSETPAGAYTF
TRBV11-2	.	TRBJ1-6	CASSLVGMDSPLHF
TRBV5-4	TRBD2	TRBJ2-1	CASSLGDGGTNTLF
TRBV5-8	.	TRBJ1-4	CASSHLGATNEKLFF